The 10 T cell receptor beta chains listed next were all sequenced from one sample in a study of blood T cell repertoires in COVID-19. Using immunoSEQ multiplex PCR, the repertoire was profiled, and TCRdb retains in-frame clones only, with some absent. Among 300,000 to 400,000 clones listed, around 85% were seen once. The sequencing sample was made of peripheral blood. The receptors were sampled from a human donor in a cohort sampled during active COVID-19.

The chain joins TRBV18 to TRBJ2-7; a weak D match, TRBD1 (5 bases). V gave up 0 bases and J gave up 3 bases, with 15 bases separating them. The CDR3 length is 16 residues. Germline V gene lookup returns CDR1 KGHSH and CDR2 LQKENI. The CDR3 DNA reads as TGTGCCAGCTCACCACCGGTAGGGGCCACAAACTACGAGCAGTACTTC. Its translation: CASSPPVGATNYEQYF.

The V and J genes are TRBV2 and TRBJ2-5; 8 bases line up with TRBD2. The CDR3 contains 12 residues. Looked up from germline, CDR1 is SNHLY and CDR2 is FYNNEI. The J segment lost 5 bases and the V segment lost 8 bases, leaving 4 bases of the junction unmatched. This CDR3 is CASVRGGETQYF. CDR3 sequence (DNA): TGTGCCAGCGTCCGGGGGGGGGAGACCCAGTACTTC.

The rearrangement joins TRBV24-1 to TRBJ2-1, with D possibly TRBD2 on 5 matching bases. Germline V CDR1 and CDR2: KGHDR, SFDVKD. The CDR3 contains 14 residues. Deletions cut 0 bases from V and 6 bases from J, with 8 bases between. CDR3 bases: TGTGCCACCAGTGATTTGCGGGGTACCAATGAGCAGTTCTTC. Translating it yields CATSDLRGTNEQFF.

As DNA, the CDR3 is TGCGCCAGCAGCCAAGTTACGGGCGGGGACACTGAAGCTTTCTTT. It specifies CASSQVTGGDTEAFF. This chain connects TRBV4-1 to TRBJ1-1, with unresolved D. The ends were cut back, 1 base at V and 3 bases at J, with 12 bases in the middle. Germline values: CDR1 MGHRA, CDR2 YSYEKL. The length of the CDR3 is 15 residues.

The J gene is TRBJ2-2, the V gene TRBV9, with 7 bases matching TRBD1. Germline lookup yields CDR1 SGDLS and CDR2 YYNGEE. There are 15 residues in the CDR3. J gave up 4 bases and V 3 bases, and 6 bases lay outside the gene matches. Written as DNA, the CDR3 is TGTGCCAGCAGCGCCCGGGACAGAGTCACCGGGGAGCTGTTTTTT. It is translated as CASSARDRVTGELFF. Complete variable domain (other parts from reference TRBV9 and TRBJ2-2): DSGVTQTPKHLITATGQRVTLRCSPRSGDLSVYWYQQSLDQGLQFLIQYYNGEERAKGNILERFSAQQFPDLHSELNLSSLELGDSALYFCASSARDRVTGELFFGEGSRLTVL.

The rearrangement joins TRBV28 to TRBJ2-3, with TRBD1 as a possible D gene (6 bases). Trimming pared 8 bases from V and 2 bases from J, leaving 17 bases between. This CDR3 has 15 amino acids. Per germline, CDR1 MDHEN and CDR2 SYDVKM. The CDR3 protein is CASEQQGRLTDTQYF. The CDR3 coding sequence is TGTGCCAGCGAACAACAGGGCCGGCTCACAGATACGCAGTATTTT.

The chain uses TRBV19 and TRBJ1-1; D is unclear. There are 16 residues in the CDR3. Germline V CDR1 and CDR2: LNHDA, SQIVND (reference sequence). The germline V and J ends were trimmed by 5 bases and 0 bases, with 16 bases remaining between them. The CDR3 loop is CASSPRMSHMNTEAFF. The DNA of the CDR3 is TGTGCCAGTAGTCCGAGGATGAGTCACATGAACACTGAAGCTTTCTTT.

The chain is built from TRBV4-1 and TRBJ1-1; 11 nucleotides align to TRBD1. Germline CDR1 and CDR2: MGHRA and YSYEKL. CDR3 length: 15 residues. With V trimmed by 1 base and J by 3 bases, 1 base remained unmatched. This chain's CDR3 is CASSQGDRGDTEAFF. The CDR3, as DNA: TGCGCCAGCAGCCAAGGGGACAGGGGGGACACTGAAGCTTTCTTT.

A single count supports this clone. This chain connects TRBV5-5 to TRBJ1-2; D is unclear. The CDR3 totals 15 residues. Germline V CDR1 and CDR2: SGHKS, YYEKEE (reference sequence). With 0 bases removed from V and 7 bases from J, the gap between germline ends came to 16 bases. CDR3 region: CASSLEGGIFAGYTF. In DNA form, the CDR3 reads TGTGCCAGCAGCTTGGAGGGCGGGATTTTTGCTGGCTACACCTTC.

The genes are TRBV24-1 and TRBJ2-7; 9 nucleotides match TRBD1. Germline V gene lookup returns CDR1 KGHDR and CDR2 SFDVKD. The CDR3 totals 14 residues. Trimming at V came to 2 bases and at J to 5 bases, leaving 3 bases not matched to a gene. The CDR3 DNA reads as TGTGCCACCAGTGATTCTGGACAGGGGCACGAGCAGTACTTC. This gives the protein CATSDSGQGHEQYF.